This T cell receptor (beta chain) was identified during a study of T-cell reconstitution after alpha-beta-depleted transplantation in children. Molecular barcoding with unique molecular identifiers was used for the TCRbeta library. TCRdb independently ran MiXCR on the PCR reads; one entry per CDR3 protein. The sample includes approximately 420,000 distinct CDR3 sequences, about 11% of them seen just once. Germline loops: CDR1 SGHRS, CDR2 YFSETQ. V lost 4 bases, J lost 6 bases, and 16 bases lay in between. CDR3 length: 14 amino acids. This clonotype turned up a few times. The sequence derives from a human donor who donated a stem cell graft to a child with acute myeloid leukemia. The material was PBMCs from the stem cell graft donor, obtained from the stem cell graft. The chain links TRBV5-1 to TRBJ1-2; TRBD1 might be the D (5 bases). For the CDR3, the DNA is TGCGCCAGCAGCCAGCAGTTGGGGACGGATGGCTACACCTTC. Its protein is CASSQQLGTDGYTF.